The clone carrying this T cell receptor beta chain came up many times. The data originate from a study of identical twins. TCRdb reprocessed the 5' RACE reads via MiXCR and lists one record per CDR3 protein. The table shows hundreds of thousands of distinct CDR3 sequences, with approximately 9% occurring only once. V was clipped by 1 base and J by 0 bases, with 9 bases between them. CDR3 length: 16 amino acids. Germline-derived CDR1 and CDR2 are SGHTA and FQGNSA. This same sample was also part of a study on yellow fever vaccine responses in identical twins.

This clonotype was sampled from a woman under 30 in good health. Material for sequencing was PBMCs. This rearrangement joins TRBV7-2 to TRBJ2-2, with a weak D call TRBD1 (6 bases). Here the CDR3 DNA reads TGTGCCAGCAGCTTAGATAACAGGGCGAACACCGGGGAGCTGTTTTTT. It encodes CASSLDNRANTGELFF.